The rows below give T cell receptor beta chains drawn from one sample of a study of blood T cell repertoires in COVID-19. Produced via immunoSEQ multiplex PCR; TCRdb's table is partial and in-frame only. The table has 95,000 to 100,000 clones, more than 65% seen once. Sequenced material: peripheral blood. The receptors were sampled from a woman older than 75 with active or convalescent COVID-19. The conserved cysteine and the conserved F or W are not part of the CDR3 here. Each record gives: J gene, V gene, CDR3 protein.

>TRBJ2-3|TRBV5-4
ASSRRDRGTDTQY
>TRBJ1-2|TRBV12-3/TRBV12-4
ASSLTPNYGYT
>TRBJ2-7|TRBV5-8
ASAMTGPYEQY
>TRBJ2-5|TRBV7-8
ASSLDGTAQETQY
>TRBJ2-7|TRBV5-5
ASSLDPSGSQGYEQY
>TRBJ2-5|TRBV24-1
ATSDPEPGQETQY
>TRBJ1-1|TRBV5-4
ASSTPGRGGTEAF
>TRBJ2-5|TRBV2
ASSDGGSETQY
>TRBJ2-7|TRBV30
AWSVSTGQQY
>TRBJ2-7|TRBV6-5
ASSPSKLSLY
>TRBJ1-6|TRBV25-1
ASSWDRDNSPLH
>TRBJ1-6|TRBV6-5
ATQGSGDSPLH
>TRBJ2-5|TRBV10-3
AISYEYQETQY
>TRBJ2-5|TRBV9
ASSVTGSAGETQY
>TRBJ2-1|TRBV6-1
ASSEVRGNNEQF
>TRBJ1-1|TRBV29-1
SADRGVGTEAF
>TRBJ2-2|TRBV5-3
ARSFEDYGELF
>TRBJ2-2|TRBV5-1
ASSSRTSVNTGELF
>TRBJ2-7|TRBV6-2/TRBV6-3
ASSRTPQGVPYEQY
>TRBJ2-2|TRBV4-3
ASSQEPPGGGRTGELF
>TRBJ2-7|TRBV10-2
ASLGQISEQY
>TRBJ1-4|TRBV28
ASSYGGLNEKLF